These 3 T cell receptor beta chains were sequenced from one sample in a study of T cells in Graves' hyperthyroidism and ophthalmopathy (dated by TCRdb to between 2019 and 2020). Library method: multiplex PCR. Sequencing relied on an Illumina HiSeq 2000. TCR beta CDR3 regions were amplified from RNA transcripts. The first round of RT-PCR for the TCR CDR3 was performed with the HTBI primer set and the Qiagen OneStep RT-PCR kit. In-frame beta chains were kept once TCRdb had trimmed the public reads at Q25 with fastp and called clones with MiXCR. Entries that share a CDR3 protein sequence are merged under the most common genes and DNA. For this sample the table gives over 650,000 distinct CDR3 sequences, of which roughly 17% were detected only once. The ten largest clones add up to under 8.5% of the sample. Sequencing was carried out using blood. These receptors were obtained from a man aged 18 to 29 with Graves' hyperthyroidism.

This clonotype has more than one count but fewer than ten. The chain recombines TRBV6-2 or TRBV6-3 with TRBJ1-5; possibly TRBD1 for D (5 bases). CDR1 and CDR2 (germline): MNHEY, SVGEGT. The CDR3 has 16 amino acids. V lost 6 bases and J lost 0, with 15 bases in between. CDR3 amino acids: CASSRRGRYSNQPQHF. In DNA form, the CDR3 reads TGTGCCAGCAGCCGCCGGGGCCGCTATAGCAATCAGCCCCAGCATTTT.

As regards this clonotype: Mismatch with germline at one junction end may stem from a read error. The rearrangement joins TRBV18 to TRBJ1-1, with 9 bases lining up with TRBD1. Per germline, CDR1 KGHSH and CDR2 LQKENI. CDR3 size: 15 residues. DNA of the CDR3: TGTGTCAGCTCGGTACAGGGGGCTCCGAACACTGAAGCTTTCTTT. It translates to CVSSVQGAPNTEAFF.

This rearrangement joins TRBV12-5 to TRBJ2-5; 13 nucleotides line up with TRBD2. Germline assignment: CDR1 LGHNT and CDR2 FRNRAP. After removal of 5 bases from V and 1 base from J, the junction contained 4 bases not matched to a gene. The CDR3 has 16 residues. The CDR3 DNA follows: TGTGCTAGTGGTCCCGGGACTAGCGGGATCCAAGAGACCCAGTACTTC. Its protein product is CASGPGTSGIQETQYF.